This entry lists 9 T cell receptor beta chains sequenced from one sample in a study of identical twins. MiXCR was run by TCRdb on the 5' RACE reads, yielding one entry per CDR3 protein. The sample includes under 800,000 distinct CDR3 sequences, approximately 21% of them seen just once. The sample was also linked to a second study, of T cells expressing NK-cell markers.

Material for sequencing was PBMCs. All receptors derive from a woman aged 18-35 years in good health.

This clonotype was detected only a few times. The rearrangement links TRBV20-1 to TRBJ2-3, with 7 bases fitting TRBD2. CDR3 size: 13 residues. V dropped 5 bases and J dropped 6; count of bases not matched to a gene: 8. Germline-derived CDR1 and CDR2 are DFQATT and SNEGSKA (reference sequence). In DNA form, the CDR3 reads TGCAGTGCTTTGGCCGGGACTATGGATACGCAGTATTTT. It translates to CSALAGTMDTQYF.

This clonotype was observed a single time. Being one base from a much bigger clone, this may be a read error. The chain joins TRBV29-1 to TRBJ2-3, with D tentatively TRBD1 or TRBD2 (5 bases each). Trimming pared 4 bases from V and 2 bases from J, leaving 16 bases between. The CDR3 extends over 15 amino acids. Germline CDR1 reads SQVTM; CDR2 reads ANQGSEA. CDR3: CSVAAGSSPTDTQYF. CDR3 DNA: TGCAGCGTTGCAGCAGGGAGTTCGCCCACAGATACGCAGTATTTT.

The chain joins TRBV15 to TRBJ2-5, with D maybe TRBD1 (6 bases). The V gene lost 0 bases and the J gene lost 3 bases, with 11 bases spanning the gap. The CDR3 is made up of 15 amino acids. In germline, CDR1 is LNHNV, CDR2 YYDKDF (reference sequence). CDR3 nucleotides: TGTGCCACCAGCAGAGAAGGTTCAGGGGAAGAGACCCAGTACTTC. The encoded protein is CATSREGSGEETQYF.

This clonotype was seen a few times. The chain is built from TRBV4-2 and TRBJ2-3; the D gene is possibly TRBD2 (5 bases). Deletions cut 0 bases from V and 6 bases from J, with 7 bases between. This CDR3 spans 13 amino acids. Germline V gene lookup returns CDR1 LGHNA and CDR2 YNFKEQ. The CDR3 coding sequence is TGTGCCAGCAGCCAAGACCCGGGGGATACGCAGTATTTT. This encodes CASSQDPGDTQYF.

This clonotype came up a few times. The CDR3 nucleotides read TGTGCCAGCAGGTTAAGACTAGCCGGGGAGACCCAGTACTTC. It yields the protein CASRLRLAGETQYF. V is TRBV12-3 or TRBV12-4 and J is TRBJ2-5; 7 bases map to TRBD2. The CDR3 contains 14 residues. V lost 6 bases, J lost 5 bases, and 9 bases stayed unmatched.

The genes are TRBV2 and TRBJ2-2; 8 nucleotides agree with TRBD1. V was pared by 10 bases and J by 8 bases, with 3 bases of the junction left unmatched. The CDR3 loop spans 11 amino acids. Germline loops: CDR1 SNHLY, CDR2 FYNNEI. CDR3 bases: TGTGCCATCGACAGGGGAGGGGAGCTGTTTTTT. The encoded protein is CAIDRGGELFF.

The chain links TRBV15 to TRBJ2-5; 11 nucleotides match TRBD2. The germline CDR1 and CDR2 sequences are LNHNV and YYDKDF (reference sequence). The V segment lost 2 bases and the J segment 5 bases; nucleotides outside the gene matches: 7. This CDR3 has 16 residues. The CDR3 DNA follows: TGTGCCACCAGCAGATTTAGCGGGGGGGGAATGGAGACCCAGTACTTC. It encodes CATSRFSGGGMETQYF.

This clonotype appeared a few times. The J gene is TRBJ1-1, the V gene TRBV29-1, with unresolved D. CDR3 length equals 11 residues. Per the germline V gene, CDR1 is SQVTM and CDR2 is ANQGSEA. Deletions cut 8 bases from V and 0 bases from J, with 7 bases between. DNA of the CDR3: TGCAGCACCCAAATGAACACTGAAGCTTTCTTT. Protein: CSTQMNTEAFF.

This chain links TRBV5-1 with TRBJ2-1; D may be TRBD2 (6 bases). V shed 1 base and J shed 1 base, with 12 bases lying between them. CDR3 length: 16 amino acids. Germline V gene sequence: CDR1 SGHRS, CDR2 YFSETQ. This chain's CDR3 is CASSLYGGESYNEQFF. CDR3 DNA sequence: TGCGCCAGCAGCTTGTATGGCGGGGAGTCCTACAATGAGCAGTTCTTC.